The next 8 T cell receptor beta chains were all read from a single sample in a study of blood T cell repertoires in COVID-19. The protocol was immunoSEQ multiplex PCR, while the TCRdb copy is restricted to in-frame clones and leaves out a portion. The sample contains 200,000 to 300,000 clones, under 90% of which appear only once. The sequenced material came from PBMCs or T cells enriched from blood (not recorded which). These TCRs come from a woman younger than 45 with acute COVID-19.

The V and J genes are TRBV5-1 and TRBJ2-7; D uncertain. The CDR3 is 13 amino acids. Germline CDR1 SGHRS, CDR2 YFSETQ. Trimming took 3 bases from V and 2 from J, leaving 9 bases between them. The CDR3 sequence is CASSYGSTYEQYF. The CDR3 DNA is TGCGCCAGCAGCTACGGGTCAACCTACGAGCAGTACTTC.

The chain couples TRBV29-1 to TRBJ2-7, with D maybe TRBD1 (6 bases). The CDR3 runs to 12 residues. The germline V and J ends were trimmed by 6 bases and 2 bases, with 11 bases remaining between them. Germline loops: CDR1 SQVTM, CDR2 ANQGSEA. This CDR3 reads CSVKRTAYEQYF. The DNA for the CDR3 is TGCAGCGTGAAAAGGACAGCCTACGAGCAGTACTTC.

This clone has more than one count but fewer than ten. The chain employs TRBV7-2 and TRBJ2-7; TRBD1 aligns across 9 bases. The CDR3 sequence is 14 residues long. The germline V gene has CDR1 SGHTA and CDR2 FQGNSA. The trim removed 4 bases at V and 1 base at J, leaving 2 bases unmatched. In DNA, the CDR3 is TGTGCCAGCAGCTCTGACAGGGGGTCCTACGAGCAGTACTTC. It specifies CASSSDRGSYEQYF.

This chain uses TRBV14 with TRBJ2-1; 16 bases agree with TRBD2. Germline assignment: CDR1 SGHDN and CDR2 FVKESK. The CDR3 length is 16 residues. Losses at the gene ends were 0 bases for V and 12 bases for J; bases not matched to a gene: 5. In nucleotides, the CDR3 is TGTGCCAGCAGCCAAGAACCGGGACTAGCGGGGGGGCGGCAGTTCTTC. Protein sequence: CASSQEPGLAGGRQFF.

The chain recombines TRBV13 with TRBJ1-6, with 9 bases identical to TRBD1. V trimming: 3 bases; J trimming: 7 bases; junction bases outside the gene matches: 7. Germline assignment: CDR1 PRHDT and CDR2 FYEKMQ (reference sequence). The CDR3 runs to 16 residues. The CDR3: CASSFPGTGSNSPLHF. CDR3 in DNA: TGTGCCAGCAGCTTCCCCGGGACAGGGTCAAATTCACCCCTCCACTTT.

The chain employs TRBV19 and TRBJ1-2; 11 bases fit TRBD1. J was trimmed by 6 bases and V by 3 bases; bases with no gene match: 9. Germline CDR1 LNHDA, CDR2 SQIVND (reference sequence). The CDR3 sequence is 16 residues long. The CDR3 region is CASSIRGLDRGHGYTF. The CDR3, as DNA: TGTGCCAGTAGTATCAGAGGGCTGGACAGGGGGCATGGCTACACCTTC. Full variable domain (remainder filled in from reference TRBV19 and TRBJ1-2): DGGITQSPKYLFRKEGQNVTLSCEQNLNHDAMYWYRQDPGQGLRLIYYSQIVNDFQKGDIAEGYSVSREKKESFPLTVTSAQKNPTAFYLCASSIRGLDRGHGYTFGSGTRLTVV.

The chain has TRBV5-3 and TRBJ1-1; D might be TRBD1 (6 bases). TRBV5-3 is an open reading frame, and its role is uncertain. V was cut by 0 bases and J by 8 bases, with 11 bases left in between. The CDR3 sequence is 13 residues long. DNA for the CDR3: TGTGCCAGAAGCTTGGCGGCAGGGGCAGAAGCTTTCTTT. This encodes CARSLAAGAEAFF.

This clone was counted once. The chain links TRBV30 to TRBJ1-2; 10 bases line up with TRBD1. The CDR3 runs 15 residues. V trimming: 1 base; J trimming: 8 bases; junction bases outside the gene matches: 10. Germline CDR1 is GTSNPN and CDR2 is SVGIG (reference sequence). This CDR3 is CAWSGEVGQGFGYTF. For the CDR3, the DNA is TGTGCCTGGAGTGGCGAGGTGGGACAGGGGTTCGGCTACACCTTC.